These T cell receptor beta chains were read from a single sample in a study of blood T cells in healthy people across ages. TCRdb reprocessed the 5' RACE reads via MiXCR and lists one record per CDR3 protein. The table has hundreds of thousands of distinct CDR3 sequences, more than 25% seen once; the top ten hold 15% to 20%. The sample consisted of blood. Receptor source: a woman aged 80 or older in good health. CDR3s include the opening cysteine and the closing phenylalanine or tryptophan. D genes are given only for firm matches. For some rows the clone size is stated as once, few or many, or as a class when expanded; others skip it.

TRBV19	TRBJ1-1	NA	many	13	TGTGCCAGTAGTATCGGGCAGAACACTGAAGCTTTCTTT	CASSIGQNTEAFF
TRBV3-1	TRBJ1-1	TRBD1	few	14	TGTGCCAGCAGCCAGGTAGGGGGCTCGGTTGAAGCTTTCTTT	CASSQVGGSVEAFF
TRBV7-2	TRBJ2-5	NA	few	15	TGTGCCAGCAGCTTAGTTCAGGGGCTACAAGAGACCCAGTACTTC	CASSLVQGLQETQYF
TRBV3-1	TRBJ2-7	TRBD1	NA	13	TGTGCCAGCAGCTACAGGGGGCGGGTCGAGCAGTACTTC	CASSYRGRVEQYF
TRBV11-2	TRBJ1-2	TRBD1	many	14	TGTGCCAGCAGCTTAACGGGACAGTCCTATGGCTACACCTTC	CASSLTGQSYGYTF
TRBV3-1	TRBJ2-5	TRBD2	many	15	TGTGCCAGCAGCCAAGGCGGGGGGGCTTCAGAGACCCAGTACTTC	CASSQGGGASETQYF
TRBV24-1	TRBJ2-1	NA	many	16	TGTGCCACCAGTGATTTGATGGGGGGGGGCCCCAATGAGCAGTTCTTC	CATSDLMGGGPNEQFF
TRBV15	TRBJ1-6	NA	few	15	TGTGCCACCAGCAGAGATTTTAGGGGACTTGAGACCCTCCACTTT	CATSRDFRGLETLHF
TRBV5-1	TRBJ2-3	TRBD2	many	19	TGCGCCAGCAGCTCCTCTACCTGGAAAACTAGCGGGGGAACAGATACGCAGTATTTT	CASSSSTWKTSGGTDTQYF
TRBV18	TRBJ2-7	TRBD1	few	16	TGTGCCAGCTCACACCAATATTTGGACAGGGGCTACGAGCAGTACTTC	CASSHQYLDRGYEQYF
TRBV30	TRBJ2-3	NA	many	12	TGTGCCTGGACAGCCAGCACAGATACGCAGTATTTT	CAWTASTDTQYF
TRBV7-8	TRBJ1-4	TRBD1	NA	16	TGTGCCAGCAGCTTAAGACAGGGGAGGAATAATGAAAAACTGTTTTTT	CASSLRQGRNNEKLFF
TRBV5-1	TRBJ2-4	NA	many	16	TGCGCCAGCAGCTTACAGGGCACATTAGCCAAAAACATTCAGTACTTC	CASSLQGTLAKNIQYF
TRBV20-1	TRBJ2-1	NA	many	14	TGCAGTGCTGCGATGGGCGGGCCATACAATGAGCAGTTCTTC	CSAAMGGPYNEQFF
TRBV7-9	TRBJ1-2	TRBD1	NA	14	TGTGCCAGCAGCTTGGGACAGGGATCGAGTGGCTACACCTTC	CASSLGQGSSGYTF
TRBV20-1	TRBJ2-2	TRBD2	NA	16	TGCAGTGCTAGAGGGCTAGCGGGATTAAACACCGGGGAGCTGTTTTTT	CSARGLAGLNTGELFF
TRBV10-2	TRBJ2-7	NA	NA	12	TGCGCCAGCAGGACTAGTTCCAATGAGCAGTACTTC	CASRTSSNEQYF
TRBV5-1	TRBJ2-5	TRBD2	many	14	TGCGCCAGCAGCTCGGGACTAGCGTCAGAGACCCAGTACTTC	CASSSGLASETQYF
TRBV29-1	TRBJ2-7	TRBD2	once	13	TGCAGCGCACTAGCGGGGGCCACCTACGAGCAGTACTTC	CSALAGATYEQYF
TRBV9	TRBJ1-2	TRBD1	NA	15	TGTGCCAGCAGCCCCCGGGGGACCGGACAGGAAGGCTACACCTTC	CASSPRGTGQEGYTF
TRBV5-4	TRBJ1-4	NA	few	15	TGTGCCAGCAGCTTTATGGGAGCAACTAATGAAAAACTGTTTTTT	CASSFMGATNEKLFF
TRBV10-3	TRBJ2-3	NA	NA	16	TGTGCCATCAGTCTAGAGCGCCGATCTAGCACAGATACGCAGTATTTT	CAISLERRSSTDTQYF
TRBV4-1	TRBJ1-2	NA	many	16	TGCGCCAGCAGCCCGGGGGACGGACGGTCTTTATATGGCTACACCTTC	CASSPGDGRSLYGYTF
TRBV10-3	TRBJ2-3	NA	many	15	TGTGCCATCAGTGACTTGACAAGCCACACAGATACGCAGTATTTT	CAISDLTSHTDTQYF
TRBV10-3	TRBJ2-1	TRBD2	NA	14	TGTGCCATCAGCCCAGGACTAGCGTGGGATGAGCAGTTCTTC	CAISPGLAWDEQFF
TRBV4-1	TRBJ2-1	NA	NA	13	TGCGCCAGCAGCCATGTGGGTGGGAATGAGCAGTTCTTC	CASSHVGGNEQFF
TRBV4-3	TRBJ2-3	TRBD2	few	18	TGCGCCAGCAGGCAAGCCGGGACTAGCGGGTCCGGCGAGGATACGCAGTATTTT	CASRQAGTSGSGEDTQYF
TRBV5-1	TRBJ2-2	NA	few	16	TGCGCCAGCAGCTTGATTGGGGCCGCGAACACCGGGGAGCTGTTTTTT	CASSLIGAANTGELFF
TRBV20-1	TRBJ2-1	NA	many	16	TGCAGTGCTAGAGTGCGCGCGGGGGCATCCTACAATGAGCAGTTCTTC	CSARVRAGASYNEQFF
TRBV7-9	TRBJ2-1	NA	many	12	TGTGCCAGCCGCCAGGGCTCCAATGAGCAGTTCTTC	CASRQGSNEQFF
TRBV2	TRBJ1-2	NA	many	13	TGTGCCAGCAGTGCAAAGGGTAGCTATGGCTACACCTTC	CASSAKGSYGYTF
TRBV28	TRBJ2-6	NA	NA	15	TGTGCCAGCAGTAGTGTATCTGCTGGGGCCTACGTCCTGACTTTC	CASSSVSAGAYVLTF
TRBV7-2	TRBJ1-2	NA	NA	14	TGTGCCAGCAGCTCCGGGACAAAGAACTATGGCTACACCTTC	CASSSGTKNYGYTF
TRBV6-5	TRBJ1-5	NA	NA	15	TGTGCCAGCAGTTACACCGGGGATAGCAATCAGCCCCAGCATTTT	CASSYTGDSNQPQHF
TRBV7-2	TRBJ1-1	NA	NA	16	TGTGCCAGCAGCTTAGTCCGGGCAGACCTGGACACTGAAGCTTTCTTT	CASSLVRADLDTEAFF
TRBV7-2	TRBJ2-1	NA	NA	15	TGTGCCGGCAGCTTAGCCAGAACAGGGGGTGCGGGGGTGTTCTTC	CAGSLARTGGAGVFF
TRBV27	TRBJ2-7	TRBD1	NA	14	TGTGCCAGCAGTTTATCGACAGGGGCGTACGAGCAGTACTTC	CASSLSTGAYEQYF
TRBV20-1	TRBJ1-1	NA	NA	12	TGCAGTGCAGCTTTAGTGGGGAACGAAGCTTTCTTT	CSAALVGNEAFF
TRBV3-1	TRBJ2-7	NA	many	15	TGTGCCAGCAGCCAATGGGGGACCCAGTCCTACGAGCAGTACTTC	CASSQWGTQSYEQYF
TRBV20-1	TRBJ2-1	NA	NA	14	TGCAGTGCAACCGGGATAGGGGAGCCCAATGAGCAGTTCTTC	CSATGIGEPNEQFF
TRBV5-1	TRBJ2-1	NA	many	16	TGCGCCAGCAGCTTGGATACTAGTTACCTCAACAATGAGCAGTTCTTC	CASSLDTSYLNNEQFF
TRBV9	TRBJ2-5	TRBD1	many	15	TGTGCCAGCAGCACCGACAGGGGGATTCCGAAGACCCAGTACTTC	CASSTDRGIPKTQYF
TRBV5-5	TRBJ2-1	TRBD1	many	17	TGTGCCAGCAGCTTGGTCTTTGGGACAGGGGGATACAATGAGCAGTTCTTC	CASSLVFGTGGYNEQFF
TRBV9	TRBJ1-2	TRBD1	few	15	TGTGCCAGCAGCGTAGGGGACAGGGGATACGATGGCTACACCTTC	CASSVGDRGYDGYTF
TRBV29-1	TRBJ2-1	TRBD1	many	16	TGCAGCGTTGTCAGGGGTAGCCAGGGGGCCTACAATGAGCAGTTCTTC	CSVVRGSQGAYNEQFF
TRBV6-1	TRBJ1-2	NA	many	11	TGTGCCAGCAGTGAGGGAGGCGGCTACACCTTC	CASSEGGGYTF
TRBV12-3/TRBV12-4	TRBJ1-1	NA	NA	15	TGTGCCAGCAGTCGAGAGGGGGGAGGGCTCACTGAAGCTTTCTTT	CASSREGGGLTEAFF
TRBV7-2	TRBJ2-2	NA	NA	15	TGTGCCAGCAGCTTGACCTGGGAAGACACCGGGGAGCTGTTTTTT	CASSLTWEDTGELFF
TRBV20-1	TRBJ2-1	TRBD2	many	13	TGCAGAGGGCGGGGGGGCCAATACAATGAGCAGTTCTTC	CRGRGGQYNEQFF
TRBV7-2	TRBJ1-1	NA	many	14	TGTGCCAGCAGCCCCGCCATGGTGAACACTGAAGCTTTCTTT	CASSPAMVNTEAFF
TRBV14	TRBJ2-3	NA	NA	16	TGTGCCAGCCGAATCAGGGGCCCTTTGGCGACAGATACGCTGTATTTT	CASRIRGPLATDTLYF
TRBV6-2/TRBV6-3	TRBJ2-7	TRBD1	many	15	TGTGCCAGCAGTTACTCGCGACAGGGGGCAAGTGAGCAGTACTTC	CASSYSRQGASEQYF
TRBV11-2	TRBJ2-3	NA	many	16	TGTGCCAGCAGCGCCTACAGGGGAGGAAGGACAGATACGCAGTATTTT	CASSAYRGGRTDTQYF
TRBV3-1	TRBJ1-2	NA	few	17	TGTGCCAGCAGCCAAGGGTCGGCAGGGTTATCTAACTATGGCTACACCTTC	CASSQGSAGLSNYGYTF
TRBV6-2/TRBV6-3	TRBJ1-2	TRBD1	few	12	TGTGCCAGCCAGGGGGGAAACTATGGCTACACCTTC	CASQGGNYGYTF
TRBV9	TRBJ1-2	NA	many	14	TGTGCCAGCAGCGCCGGTGGGGGTAACTATGGCTACACCTTC	CASSAGGGNYGYTF
TRBV29-1	TRBJ2-3	NA	many	14	TGCAGCGTTGCGCGCGGTACCGGCACAGATACGCAGTATTTT	CSVARGTGTDTQYF
TRBV2	TRBJ2-7	TRBD2	NA	19	TGTGCCAGCAGGGGCTCACTAGCGGGGAAGCTCCTGGTCTCCTACGAGCAGTACTTC	CASRGSLAGKLLVSYEQYF
TRBV9	TRBJ1-1	TRBD1	NA	16	TGTGCCAGCAGCCCTCGATTAGGGACAGGGGGCACTGAAGCTTTCTTT	CASSPRLGTGGTEAFF
TRBV24-1	TRBJ2-1	TRBD1	NA	17	TGTGCCACCAGTGATTGGGGCTCGGGACAGGGGGTCTATGAGCAGTTCTTC	CATSDWGSGQGVYEQFF